Each of the 17 T cell receptor beta chains below was sequenced from the same sample in a study of cytomegalovirus exposure and HLA in healthy donors. Using immunoSEQ multiplex PCR, the repertoire was profiled, and TCRdb retains in-frame clones only, with some absent. Among around 200,000 clones, 84% were seen once, and the ten largest hold 2.8%. Source material: PBMCs. These receptors originate from a woman under 30 in good health and CMV-seropositive.

The table lists this clone with a count of one. The chain combines TRBV5-1 with TRBJ2-7; the match to TRBD1 covers 8 bases. The CDR3 is made up of 13 amino acids. After removal of 1 base from V and 5 bases from J, the junction contained 2 bases not matched to a gene. Germline V CDR1 and CDR2: SGHRS, YFSETQ. The CDR3 spells CASSLMGQDEQYF. CDR3 bases: TGCGCCAGCAGCTTGATGGGACAGGACGAGCAGTACTTC.

This clone was picked up a small number of times. The rearrangement joins TRBV29-1 to TRBJ1-2; D is unclear. Germline V gene sequence: CDR1 SQVTM, CDR2 ANQGSEA. The length of the CDR3 is 11 residues. Deletions cut 6 bases from V and 6 bases from J, with 11 bases between. The CDR3 reads CSVESRDGYTF. Written as DNA, the CDR3 is TGCAGCGTCGAGTCTCGGGATGGCTACACCTTC. Together with reference TRBV29-1 and TRBJ1-2, the CDR3 gives the full variable domain: SAVISQKPSRDICQRGTSLTIQCQVDSQVTMMFWYRQQPGQSLTLIATANQGSEATYESGFVIDKFPISRPNLTFSTLTVSNMSPEDSSIYLCSVESRDGYTFGSGTRLTVV.

The chain carries TRBV2 and TRBJ2-5; 9 bases map to TRBD2. The CDR3 length is 15 residues. The junction had 10 bases not matched to a gene; V was cut back by 6 bases and J by 5 bases. Germline CDR1 SNHLY, CDR2 FYNNEI. CDR3 bases: TGTGCCAGCAGAGTGACTAGCGGTCGGATTGAGACCCAGTACTTC. It specifies CASRVTSGRIETQYF.

The count of this clone is one. This chain uses TRBV18 with TRBJ1-6, with D uncertain. The ends were cut back, 2 bases at V and 7 bases at J, with 15 bases in the middle. Germline CDR1 KGHSH, CDR2 LQKENI. The CDR3 has 16 amino acids. The CDR3 protein is CASSPDVVEGNSPLHF. The CDR3 nucleotides read TGTGCCAGCTCACCAGACGTTGTAGAGGGAAATTCACCCCTCCACTTT.

The J gene is TRBJ2-1, the V gene TRBV5-6; possible D gene TRBD2, 6 bases. In germline, CDR1 is SGHDT, CDR2 YYEEEE. V was cut by 0 bases and J by 4 bases, with 11 bases left in between. This CDR3 is built from 15 residues. The CDR3 DNA sequence: TGTGCCAGCAGCTTGGTTAGCGGCTTATACAATGAGCAGTTCTTC. It is translated as CASSLVSGLYNEQFF.

This chain uses TRBV6-6 with TRBJ1-2, with 7 bases that match TRBD1. Germline V gives CDR1 MNHNY, CDR2 SVGAGI (reference sequence). This CDR3 is built from 12 residues. J was trimmed by 6 bases and V by 6 bases; bases with no gene match: 4. CDR3 region: CASRRQGDGYTF. CDR3 coding DNA: TGTGCCAGCAGACGACAGGGCGATGGCTACACCTTC.

The genes are TRBV19 and TRBJ1-2, with 9 nucleotides matching TRBD1. V dropped 6 bases and J dropped 7; count of bases not matched to a gene: 9. The V gene's germline CDR1 is LNHDA and CDR2 SQIVND (reference sequence). The CDR3 is made up of 14 amino acids. The chain's CDR3 is CASRDHRGQGGYTF. As DNA, the CDR3 is TGTGCCAGTAGAGACCACAGGGGGCAGGGTGGCTACACCTTC. Complete variable domain (other parts from reference TRBV19 and TRBJ1-2): DGGITQSPKYLFRKEGQNVTLSCEQNLNHDAMYWYRQDPGQGLRLIYYSQIVNDFQKGDIAEGYSVSREKKESFPLTVTSAQKNPTAFYLCASRDHRGQGGYTFGSGTRLTVV.

The chain links TRBV5-1 to TRBJ2-1, with TRBD2 matching over 15 bases. The V and J ends lost 0 bases and 8 bases, in that order; junction bases with no gene match: 9. CDR1 and CDR2 (germline): SGHRS, YFSETQ. The CDR3 has 18 residues. The CDR3: CASSLGGLAGGPRDEQFF. The DNA of the CDR3 is TGCGCCAGCAGCTTGGGCGGACTAGCGGGGGGGCCAAGGGATGAGCAGTTCTTC.

The chain employs TRBV14 and TRBJ1-2; 10 bases fit TRBD1. CDR1 and CDR2 from the germline V gene are SGHDN and FVKESK. J gave up 4 bases and V 4 bases, and 3 bases lay outside the gene matches. The CDR3 loop spans 14 amino acids. Written as DNA, the CDR3 is TGTGCCAGCAGCCCGACAGGGGGCCGCTATGGCTACACCTTC. Its protein is CASSPTGGRYGYTF. The full variable domain, completed using reference TRBV14 and TRBJ1-2, is EAGVTQFPSHSVIEKGQTVTLRCDPISGHDNLYWYRRVMGKEIKFLLHFVKESKQDESGMPNNRFLAERTGGTYSTLKVQPAELEDSGVYFCASSPTGGRYGYTFGSGTRLTVV.

The chain's CDR3 is CASSLDGQSTDTQYF. CDR3 nucleotides: TGCGCCAGCAGCTTGGATGGACAGAGCACAGATACGCAGTATTTT. The V call is TRBV5-1, the J call TRBJ2-3; D perhaps matches TRBD1 (6 bases). The V end lost 0 bases, the J end lost 0 bases, and 8 bases lay between the germline ends. There are 15 residues in the CDR3. Germline CDR1 reads SGHRS; CDR2 reads YFSETQ.

The V call is TRBV4-1, the J call TRBJ1-4; a possible D gene is TRBD1 (6 bases). This CDR3 region has 14 residues. The V end was cut by 1 base, the J end by 4 bases, with 7 bases between. Germline CDR1 and CDR2: MGHRA and YSYEKL. Here the CDR3 reads CASSQVGHNEKLFF. Written as DNA, the CDR3 is TGCGCCAGCAGCCAAGTGGGACATAATGAAAAACTGTTTTTT.

The gene calls are TRBV6-1 and TRBJ2-3, with D maybe TRBD2 (6 bases). In germline, CDR1 is MNHNS, CDR2 SASEGT. CDR3 length: 15 amino acids. The ends were cut back, 8 bases at V and 5 bases at J, with 20 bases in the middle. The CDR3 DNA is TGTGCCAGCTCCGGGACTGCGAGCGTCCTAGATACGCAGTATTTT. It specifies CASSGTASVLDTQYF.

The chain uses TRBV9 and TRBJ2-1; 8 bases line up with TRBD2. Germline-derived CDR1 and CDR2 are SGDLS and YYNGEE. The length of the CDR3 is 14 residues. V shed 3 bases, J shed 2 bases, and the junction held 1 base outside the gene matches. CDR3 loop: CASSETSAYNEQFF. The CDR3 bases are TGTGCCAGCAGCGAGACTAGCGCCTACAATGAGCAGTTCTTC.

The chain links TRBV5-1 to TRBJ2-3; D is perhaps TRBD2 (7 bases). This CDR3 contains 16 residues. Germline values: CDR1 SGHRS, CDR2 YFSETQ. V was clipped by 5 bases and J by 2 bases, with 18 bases between them. CDR3 sequence reads: CASRVVGGPVTDTQYF. CDR3 coding DNA: TGCGCCAGCAGGGTCGTGGGGGGGCCTGTCACAGATACGCAGTATTTT. Full variable domain (missing parts from reference TRBV5-1 and TRBJ2-3): KAGVTQTPRYLIKTRGQQVTLSCSPISGHRSVSWYQQTPGQGLQFLFEYFSETQRNKGNFPGRFSGRQFSNSRSEMNVSTLELGDSALYLCASRVVGGPVTDTQYFGPGTRLTVL.

This rearrangement joins TRBV27 to TRBJ2-4, with D tentatively TRBD1 (5 bases). The CDR3 runs to 13 residues. With 8 bases removed from V and 0 bases from J, the gap between germline ends came to 8 bases. Germline lookup yields CDR1 MNHEY and CDR2 SMNVEV (reference sequence). This chain's CDR3 is CASGALAKNIQYF. The CDR3 DNA reads as TGTGCCAGCGGGGCCCTAGCCAAAAACATTCAGTACTTC.

J is TRBJ2-5 and V is TRBV6-5; weak D call: TRBD1 (6 bases). V was shortened by 8 bases and J by 7 bases, with 20 bases between the two germline ends. The CDR3 runs 14 residues. Germline CDR1 reads MNHEY; CDR2 reads SVGAGI. As DNA, the CDR3 is TGTGCCAGCGTGGGGGCAGGGCTCTCGGGGACCCAGTACTTC. Amino acid sequence: CASVGAGLSGTQYF.

The genes are TRBV7-9 and TRBJ1-2; 7 positions match TRBD1. The germline V gene encodes CDR1 SEHNR and CDR2 FQNEAQ (reference sequence). The CDR3 contains 14 residues. With V trimmed by 5 bases and J by 8 bases, 11 bases remained unmatched. CDR3 nucleotide sequence: TGTGCCAGCAGCCACGCTCAGGGGGTCGGCGGCTACACCTTC. Translated, it gives CASSHAQGVGGYTF.